This record covers a single T cell receptor beta chain. The antigen is undetermined. PCR employed 60 Vbeta and 13 Jbeta primers. Assay: immunoSEQ multiplex PCR; the TCRdb copy retains only in-frame clones and omits some. The sample has some 150,000 clones; around three quarters are singletons. This sample was taken from a study of cytomegalovirus exposure and HLA in healthy donors. Study-wide background: As an earlier analysis found, 150 million to 200 million T cells yielded some 120 million unique TCR beta sequences.

General study results and limits: Rare TCR sequences dominated, though some public TCRs recurred in many donors.

This CDR3 region has 15 residues. Trimming at V came to 0 bases and at J to 5 bases, leaving 8 bases not matched to a gene. Germline CDR1 reads GTSNPN; CDR2 reads SVGIG (reference sequence). The gene calls are TRBV30 and TRBJ2-7, with 9 positions matching TRBD1. This receptor was taken from a woman aged 45-65 years in good health and CMV-seronegative. The sequenced material came from PBMCs. The CDR3 region has the DNA TGTGCCTGGAGTGTACGGGACAGGGTAGTCCACGAGCAGTACTTC. It codes for CAWSVRDRVVHEQYF. Looking up the rest from reference TRBV30 and TRBJ2-7 gives the full variable domain: SQTIHQWPATLVQPVGSPLSLECTVEGTSNPNLYWYRQAAGRGLQLLFYSVGIGQISSEVPQNLSASRPQDRQFILSSKKLLLSDSGFYLCAWSVRDRVVHEQYFGPGTRLTVT.